These 4 T cell receptor beta chains originate from one sample sequenced in a study of beta chain features in type 1 diabetes. These receptors' antigens are unknown. What was sequenced were expressed TCRB transcripts, since all of the isolated RNA had been reverse transcribed. Clones were sequenced by immunoSEQ multiplex PCR, and TCRdb holds only the in-frame ones, with some missing. The table includes 300,000 to 400,000 clones, roughly a tenth detected once. Study-level results: Shorter TCRB CDR3s, moderately but significantly so, marked every one of the four CD4+ subsets in Type 1 diabetes patients.

Sequencing was performed on central memory CD4+ T cells from blood. These receptors came from a man between 25 and 39 years old with type 1 diabetes.

This clone was observed a few times. The chain is built from TRBV28 and TRBJ1-2, with 8 bases identical to TRBD1. CDR3 length equals 13 residues. Losses at the gene ends were 6 bases for V and 4 bases for J; bases not matched to a gene: 4. Germline V gene sequence: CDR1 MDHEN, CDR2 SYDVKM. The CDR3 sequence is CASRRTGSYGYTF. CDR3 bases: TGTGCCAGCAGGCGGACAGGGAGCTATGGCTACACCTTC.

CDR3 sequence reads: CASSKAPLGGVKSYNEQFF. The CDR3 region has the DNA TGTGCCAGCAGCAAAGCGCCCCTAGGGGGAGTAAAGTCCTACAATGAGCAGTTCTTC. The chain recombines TRBV21-1 with TRBJ2-1; the table names TRBD1, a call not compared with the DNA. TRBV21-1 is labeled a pseudogene. The CDR3 totals 19 residues.

This clone was counted a few times. The rearrangement links TRBV30 to TRBJ2-5; possible D gene TRBD2, 5 bases. Germline V lookup: CDR1 GTSNPN, CDR2 SVGIG (reference sequence). The CDR3 is made up of 14 amino acids. Trimming removed 4 bases from V and 5 bases from J, with 17 bases in between. The CDR3 DNA follows: TGTGCCTGGACTCCGGACTTTCTTGCGGAGACCCAGTACTTC. It yields the protein CAWTPDFLAETQYF.

This clone has a handful of counts. The chain combines TRBV27 with TRBJ1-2; D is possibly TRBD1 (6 bases). V was clipped by 5 bases and J by 4 bases, with 20 bases between them. The CDR3 extends over 16 amino acids. CDR1 is MNHEY and CDR2 is SMNVEV in the germline V gene (reference sequence). The CDR3 here is CASSGGYQGLIYGYTF. DNA for the CDR3: TGTGCCAGCAGTGGGGGCTACCAGGGGTTAATCTATGGCTACACCTTC.